The 26 T cell receptor beta chains reported below all come from one sample, sequenced in a study of T cells in Graves' hyperthyroidism and ophthalmopathy. The source material, RNA transcripts, was used to amplify TCR beta CDR3 regions. The HTBI set primed first-round TCR CDR3 RT-PCR. From the multiplex PCR reads, TCRdb called clonotypes with MiXCR, one entry per CDR3 protein. This sample yields around 540,000 distinct CDR3 sequences, of which around 45% are seen a single time; 8.2% belongs to the top ten. The specimen sequenced was peripheral blood or thyroid tissue (not recorded which). Receptors originate from a woman aged 18 to 35 with Graves' hyperthyroidism.

In regard to this clonotype: One junction end does not reproduce the germline sequence, and a read error may be involved. The CDR3 is CASSQVSGVYEQYF. CDR3 bases: TGCGCCAGCAGCCAAGTATCAGGGGTCTACGAGCAGTACTTC. The gene calls are TRBV14 and TRBJ2-7; perhaps TRBD1 as D (6 bases). Germline V gene lookup returns CDR1 SGHDN and CDR2 FVKESK. The CDR3 length is 14 residues.

This clonotype appeared a few times. The chain recombines TRBV9 with TRBJ2-2; D may be TRBD2 (5 bases). CDR1 SGDLS and CDR2 YYNGEE come from the germline V gene. This CDR3 comprises 14 residues. V gave up 3 bases and J gave up 4 bases, with 10 bases separating them. Here the CDR3 reads CASSEGSGTGELFF. The CDR3 coding sequence is TGTGCCAGCAGCGAAGGGAGCGGCACCGGGGAGCTGTTTTTT.

The rearrangement joins TRBV7-3 to TRBJ2-5, with D uncertain. V lost 5 bases and J lost 1, with 11 bases in between. Per the germline V gene, CDR1 is SGHTA and CDR2 is FQGTGA. This CDR3 is built from 14 residues. This chain's CDR3 is CASSHGPAQETQYF. Written as DNA, the CDR3 is TGTGCCAGCAGCCACGGACCAGCCCAAGAGACCCAGTACTTC.

In regard to this clonotype: Given a much more abundant clone one base away, this may be a read error. Without the conserved terminal phenylalanine or tryptophan, this CDR3 likely stems from a read error. For the CDR3, the DNA is TGTGCCAGTAGCAGGGGGCATGGCTACACCCTC. The encoded protein is CASSRGHGYTL. The chain carries TRBV19 and TRBJ1-2; TRBD1 aligns across 8 bases. Germline CDR1 and CDR2: LNHDA and SQIVND (reference sequence). The CDR3 runs to 11 residues. The V gene end was trimmed by 6 bases and the J gene end by 6 bases; junction bases not matched to a gene: 0.

On this clonotype itself: One junction end disagrees with the germline gene, perhaps due to a read error. The J gene is TRBJ1-2, the V gene TRBV19; 8 bases agree with TRBD1. CDR1 is LNHDA and CDR2 is SQIVND in the germline V gene (reference sequence). The CDR3 runs to 14 residues. CDR3 protein: CASSPGTGIHGYTF. CDR3 DNA sequence: TGTGCCAGTAGTCCTGGGACAGGAATACATGGTTACACCTTC.

V usage is TRBV2 and J usage is TRBJ2-5, with 9 bases aligning to TRBD2. The J segment lost 4 bases and the V segment lost 7 bases, leaving 7 bases of the junction unmatched. Germline CDR1 reads SNHLY; CDR2 reads FYNNEI. The CDR3 is made up of 14 amino acids. The CDR3 protein is CASNSGGRGETQYF. DNA for the CDR3: TGTGCCAGCAATAGCGGGGGCAGGGGAGAGACCCAGTACTTC.

This clonotype was detected once. The chain carries TRBV24-1 and TRBJ1-2; D is unclear. Germline values: CDR1 KGHDR, CDR2 SFDVKD. The CDR3 runs 9 residues. Deletions cut 3 bases from V and 13 bases from J, with 5 bases between. CDR3 region: CATSDGFTF. The CDR3 coding sequence is TGTGCCACCAGTGATGGGTTCACCTTC.

The chain uses TRBV20-1 and TRBJ2-2; D is undetermined. CDR1 is DFQATT, CDR2 SNEGSKA, per germline (reference sequence). Trimming took 1 base from V and 9 from J, leaving 6 bases between them. This CDR3 is built from 11 residues. Written as DNA, the CDR3 is TGCAGTGCTAGAGGAGGTCGGGAGCTGTTTTTT. Amino acids: CSARGGRELFF.

Worth noting for this clonotype: A read error may explain this, as a much larger clone is one base away. The chain links TRBV29-1 to TRBJ2-7, with D uncertain. Trimming pared 5 bases from V and 2 bases from J, leaving 13 bases between. Per the germline V gene, CDR1 is SQVTM and CDR2 is ANQGSEA. The CDR3 has 13 amino acids. The CDR3 loop reads CSVLGSSAYEQYF. The CDR3 bases are TGCAGCGTTCTGGGGTCCTCCGCCTACGAGCAGTACTTC.

V and J are TRBV20-1 and TRBJ2-7; possible D gene TRBD2, 6 bases. Germline values: CDR1 DFQATT, CDR2 SNEGSKA (reference sequence). Deletions cut 3 bases from V and 6 bases from J, with 18 bases between. This CDR3 contains 14 residues. The CDR3 spells CSASDVKLAREQYF. The CDR3 nucleotides read TGCAGTGCTAGTGATGTGAAGCTAGCGCGCGAGCAGTACTTC.

The gene calls are TRBV19 and TRBJ2-2; the match to TRBD1 covers 11 bases. CDR3 length: 15 residues. Germline assignment: CDR1 LNHDA and CDR2 SQIVND (reference sequence). V lost 11 bases, J lost 4 bases, and 9 bases stayed unmatched. The CDR3 sequence is CAVKGQGETTGELFF. Here the CDR3 DNA reads TGTGCCGTAAAGGGACAGGGGGAGACCACCGGGGAGCTGTTTTTT.

The chain employs TRBV2 and TRBJ1-6; tentatively, D is TRBD1 (6 bases). The CDR3 totals 13 residues. Germline lookup yields CDR1 SNHLY and CDR2 FYNNEI. With 3 bases removed from V and 13 bases from J, the gap between germline ends came to 13 bases. The CDR3 sequence: CASSDGGNQPLHF. Here the CDR3 DNA reads TGTGCCAGCAGTGATGGGGGCAATCAGCCCCTCCACTTT.

A remark on this clonotype: An end of the junction does not agree with germline; a read error may underlie this. The genes are TRBV24-1 and TRBJ2-7, with D unresolved. CDR3 length equals 14 residues. Germline CDR1 is KGHDR and CDR2 is SFDVKD. The chain's CDR3 is CASSVDGSSYEQYF. CDR3 sequence (DNA): TGTGCCAGCAGTGTGGACGGAAGCTCCTACGAGCAGTACTTC.

This clonotype was seen ten or more times. The CDR3 region is CASSIRTDEQYF. CDR3 nucleotide sequence: TGTGCCAGCAGTATCAGGACCGACGAGCAGTACTTC. This chain joins TRBV2 and TRBJ2-7; the D is unclear. Germline loops: CDR1 SNHLY, CDR2 FYNNEI. This CDR3 is 12 amino acids long. V lost 5 bases and J 5 bases, leaving 10 bases between the germline ends.

This clonotype has more than one count but fewer than ten. The genes are TRBV20-1 and TRBJ1-2; tentatively, D is TRBD1 (6 bases). This CDR3 is 15 amino acids long. Germline loops: CDR1 DFQATT, CDR2 SNEGSKA (reference sequence). V shed 2 bases and J shed 6 bases, with 19 bases lying between them. The DNA for the CDR3 is TGCAGTGCTAGAAGCCCGGCAGGGGAAGCCAATGGCTACACCTTC. Translation: CSARSPAGEANGYTF.

The chain recombines TRBV11-2 with TRBJ2-3; D not certain. The CDR3 is 12 amino acids. V was clipped by 5 bases and J by 4 bases, with 7 bases between them. The V gene's germline CDR1 is SGHAT and CDR2 FQNNGV. The CDR3 sequence is CASSNSPDTQYF. In DNA form, the CDR3 reads TGTGCCAGCAGCAATAGTCCAGATACGCAGTATTTT. The whole variable domain, filled in from reference TRBV11-2 and TRBJ2-3, reads EAGVAQSPRYKIIEKRQSVAFWCNPISGHATLYWYQQILGQGPKLLIQFQNNGVVDDSQLPKDRFSAERLKGVDSTLKIQPAKLEDSAVYLCASSNSPDTQYFGPGTRLTVL.

This clonotype was observed many times. The chain links TRBV7-9 to TRBJ1-6, with D hard to call. Germline CDR1 SEHNR, CDR2 FQNEAQ (reference sequence). CDR3 size: 13 residues. V lost 2 bases, J lost 7 bases, and 6 bases lay in between. The CDR3 DNA reads TGTGCCAGCAGCTTACCCTCAAATTCACCCCTCCACTTT. This gives the protein CASSLPSNSPLHF.

V gene TRBV7-8 combines with J gene TRBJ1-1; unclear D gene. The CDR3 extends over 14 amino acids. With 5 bases removed from V and 6 bases from J, the gap between germline ends came to 16 bases. The germline V gene encodes CDR1 SGHVS and CDR2 FQNEAQ. The CDR3 coding sequence is TGTGCCAGCAGCAACCGCGGAGAGCCTCCTGAAGCTTTCTTT. Residues: CASSNRGEPPEAFF.

The CDR3 DNA sequence: TGCAGCGACCTTCGGGCGGAGGGGGATTCACCCCTCCACTTT. Its translation is CSDLRAEGDSPLHF. The chain joins TRBV29-1 to TRBJ1-6; TRBD1 is a possible D gene (6 bases). Germline V gene lookup returns CDR1 SQVTM and CDR2 ANQGSEA. This CDR3 region has 14 residues. The V gene lost 7 bases and the J gene lost 8 bases, with 18 bases spanning the gap. The whole variable domain, filled in from reference TRBV29-1 and TRBJ1-6, reads SAVISQKPSRDICQRGTSLTIQCQVDSQVTMMFWYRQQPGQSLTLIATANQGSEATYESGFVIDKFPISRPNLTFSTLTVSNMSPEDSSIYLCSDLRAEGDSPLHFGNGTRLTVT.

A remark on this clonotype: The junction and the germline gene differ at one end; a read error may be behind it. The chain joins TRBV7-8 to TRBJ1-5, with 7 nucleotides matching TRBD1. This CDR3 comprises 14 residues. CDR1 is SGHVS and CDR2 is FQNEAQ in the germline V gene. CDR3 protein: CASSDRDSNQPQHF. The CDR3 region has the DNA TGCGCCAGCAGCGACAGGGATAGCAATCAGCCCCAGCATTTT.

The chain recombines TRBV7-2 with TRBJ2-7; 7 bases line up with TRBD2. Germline CDR1 is SGHTA and CDR2 is FQGNSA. This CDR3 has 14 residues. Trimming cost V 6 bases and J 4 bases; bases outside gene matches: 9. CDR3 nucleotides: TGTGCCAGCAGTCCGCTGCGGGAGTCTTACGAGCAGTACTTC. Translating it yields CASSPLRESYEQYF.

The V call is TRBV7-6, the J call TRBJ2-7, with 9 bases identical to TRBD1. The closer fit of TRBJ2-1 to the DNA end suggests the J call may be wrong. The CDR3 loop spans 16 amino acids. The V gene's germline CDR1 is SGHVS and CDR2 FNYEAQ. CDR3 DNA: TGTGCCAGCAGCCTAAGATGGACAGGGGAGGGAGATGAGCAGTTCTTC. Amino acid sequence: CASSLRWTGEGDEQFF.

The rearrangement joins TRBV7-2 to TRBJ2-2, with TRBD2 matching 13 bases. The CDR3 contains 18 residues. Germline loops: CDR1 SGHTA, CDR2 FQGNSA. The trim removed 5 bases at V and 5 bases at J, leaving 11 bases unmatched. CDR3 region: CASSRDTSGRAETGELFF. CDR3 coding DNA: TGTGCCAGCAGCCGTGATACTAGCGGGAGGGCCGAAACCGGGGAGCTGTTTTTT.

The chain joins TRBV29-1 to TRBJ1-1, with D unresolved. This CDR3 comprises 13 residues. The germline CDR1 and CDR2 sequences are SQVTM and ANQGSEA. V was clipped by 5 bases and J by 7 bases, with 17 bases between them. The CDR3 protein is CSVWSEMGHEAFF. DNA of the CDR3: TGCAGCGTTTGGAGTGAGATGGGTCATGAAGCTTTCTTT.

The chain employs TRBV7-6 and TRBJ1-1, with TRBD1 matching 9 bases. The CDR3 covers 16 residues. Germline-derived CDR1 and CDR2 are SGHVS and FNYEAQ. The V gene end was trimmed by 5 bases and the J gene end by 2 bases; junction bases not matched to a gene: 9. CDR3 loop: CASSRDREAKNTEAFF. In DNA, the CDR3 is TGTGCCAGCAGCCGGGACAGGGAGGCGAAAAACACTGAAGCTTTCTTT. Full variable domain (outside the CDR3, taken from reference TRBV7-6 and TRBJ1-1): GAGVSQSPRYKVTKRGQDVALRCDPISGHVSLYWYRQALGQGPEFLTYFNYEAQQDKSGLPNDRFSAERPEGSISTLTIQRTEQRDSAMYRCASSRDREAKNTEAFFGQGTRLTVV.

The chain uses TRBV7-8 and TRBJ1-6, with 9 bases that match TRBD1. There are 13 residues in the CDR3. Trimming cost V 6 bases and J 8 bases; bases outside gene matches: 2. Per the germline V gene, CDR1 is SGHVS and CDR2 is FQNEAQ. CDR3 in DNA: TGTGCCAGCAGGGGGGACAGGGATTCACCCCTCCACTTT. Its protein is CASRGDRDSPLHF.